Listed below are T cell receptor beta chains from one sample, sequenced in a study of cytomegalovirus exposure and HLA in healthy donors. TCRdb's table, derived via immunoSEQ multiplex PCR, lists solely in-frame clones and lacks some. The repertoire includes about 200,000 clones, roughly 85% of them detected once, and less than 2.5% sits in the top ten. Sequencing was done on a sample of PBMCs. Receptors originate from a woman between 50 and 59 years old in good health and CMV-seronegative. Both conserved end residues are part of each CDR3. A D gene is named only where the DNA matches it firmly. Part of the rows lack a size; the others show once, few, many or a class for expanded clones.

cdr3_nt cdr3_aa clone_size v_call d_call j_call
TGCAGCGTTGTGGCAGGGAGGGAGACCCAGTACTTC CSVVAGRETQYF once TRBV29-1 . TRBJ2-5
TGTTCCAGCAGCTTAGCCAGGGGGCCTTTGAACACTGAAGCTTTCTTT CSSSLARGPLNTEAFF . TRBV7-9 TRBD1 TRBJ1-1
TGTGCCAGCAGCTTGGTAGGAGTGGGGAACACCGGGGAGCTGTTTTTT CASSLVGVGNTGELFF . TRBV5-6 . TRBJ2-2
TGCGCCAGCAGTCAATGGGGCAGGGGCAGCACCGGGGAGCTGTTTTTT CASSQWGRGSTGELFF . TRBV23-1 . TRBJ2-2
TGTGCCAGCAGACCTCCGGGACAGGGGACCTACGAGCAGTACTTC CASRPPGQGTYEQYF . TRBV28 TRBD1 TRBJ2-7
TGTGCCAGCAGGCCCGATCGTCAGGGTCTAGGTGGCTACACCTTC CASRPDRQGLGGYTF once TRBV6-5 . TRBJ1-2
TGTGCCAGCAGCTTAACGGGAGAGTCCTACGAGCAGTACTTC CASSLTGESYEQYF . TRBV11-2 . TRBJ2-7
TGTGCCAGCAGTTTATCCGGAGAGACCCAGTACTTC CASSLSGETQYF . TRBV27 . TRBJ2-5
TGTGCCAGCAATTCAGGACAGGGAAGAGGTGGCTACACCTTC CASNSGQGRGGYTF . TRBV6-1 TRBD1 TRBJ1-2
TGTGCCTGGAGCTCATGGGGCCAAAACATTCAGTACTTC CAWSSWGQNIQYF . TRBV30 . TRBJ2-4
TGTGCCAGCAGCTTAGGTAGGGGGGACAGATATGGCTACACCTTC CASSLGRGDRYGYTF . TRBV7-9 TRBD1 TRBJ1-2
TGCGCCAGCAGCTTGGGACAGTCCGGGGATACGCAGTATTTT CASSLGQSGDTQYF . TRBV5-1 . TRBJ2-3
TGTGCCAGCAGCTTGTCGGGTCTCCCCCAAATGAGTGAGCAGTTCTTC CASSLSGLPQMSEQFF few TRBV5-6 . TRBJ2-1
TGTGCCAGCAGAGGGCCTCGGGACAGGTGGGGGGCTAACTATGGCTACACCTTC CASRGPRDRWGANYGYTF . TRBV28 TRBD1 TRBJ1-2
TGTTCCAGCAGCTTAAAGGGGGCGCCCTACGAGCAGTACTTC CSSSLKGAPYEQYF . TRBV7-9 TRBD1 TRBJ2-7
TGTGCCAGCAGTTTATACCCGATTGGACAGCTCAATCAGCCCCAGCATTTT CASSLYPIGQLNQPQHF . TRBV27 . TRBJ1-5